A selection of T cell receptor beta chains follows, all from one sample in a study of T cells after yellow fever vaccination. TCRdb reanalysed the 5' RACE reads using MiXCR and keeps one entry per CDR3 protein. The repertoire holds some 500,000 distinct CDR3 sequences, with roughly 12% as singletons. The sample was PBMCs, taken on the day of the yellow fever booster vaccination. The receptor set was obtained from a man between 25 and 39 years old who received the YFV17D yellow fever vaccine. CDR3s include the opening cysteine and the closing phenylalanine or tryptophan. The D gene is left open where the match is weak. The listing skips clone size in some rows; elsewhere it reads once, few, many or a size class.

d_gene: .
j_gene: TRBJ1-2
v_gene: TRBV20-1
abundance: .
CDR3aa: CSASQGGGPSGYTF
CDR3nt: TGCAGTGCTTCCCAAGGAGGGGGGCCCAGTGGCTACACCTTC

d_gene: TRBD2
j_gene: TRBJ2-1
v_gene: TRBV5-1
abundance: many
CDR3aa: CASSPIAGEGYNEQFF
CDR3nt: TGCGCCAGCAGCCCGATAGCGGGAGAAGGGTACAATGAGCAGTTCTTC

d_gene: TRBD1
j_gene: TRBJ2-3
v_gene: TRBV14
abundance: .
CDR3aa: CASSQDLRDSQYF
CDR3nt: TGTGCCAGCAGCCAAGATCTTCGGGACAGCCAGTATTTT

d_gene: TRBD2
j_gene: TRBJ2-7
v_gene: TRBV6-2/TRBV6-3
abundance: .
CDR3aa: CASSYTLGLAGAGSYEQYF
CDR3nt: TGTGCCAGCAGTTACACCCTGGGACTAGCGGGAGCAGGTAGCTACGAGCAGTACTTC

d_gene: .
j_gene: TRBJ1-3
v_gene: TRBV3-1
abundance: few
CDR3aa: CASSQPIAGNTIYF
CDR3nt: TGTGCCAGCAGCCAACCGATAGCTGGAAACACCATATATTTT

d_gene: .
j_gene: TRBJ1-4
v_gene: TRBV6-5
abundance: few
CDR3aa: CASSYSSVPATNEKLFF
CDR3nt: TGTGCCAGCAGTTACTCATCCGTGCCAGCAACTAATGAAAAACTGTTTTTT

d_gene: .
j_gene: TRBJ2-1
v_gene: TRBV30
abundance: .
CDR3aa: CAWQYGAPYNEQFF
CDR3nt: TGTGCCTGGCAGTATGGGGCTCCCTACAATGAGCAGTTCTTC

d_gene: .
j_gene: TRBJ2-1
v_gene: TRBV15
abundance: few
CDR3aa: CATSSPSPYGNEQFF
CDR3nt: TGTGCCACCAGCAGCCCTAGCCCCTACGGGAATGAGCAGTTCTTC

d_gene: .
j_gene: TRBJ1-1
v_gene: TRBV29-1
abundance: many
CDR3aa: CSVEEFGTTEAFF
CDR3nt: TGCAGCGTTGAAGAGTTCGGGACCACTGAAGCTTTCTTT

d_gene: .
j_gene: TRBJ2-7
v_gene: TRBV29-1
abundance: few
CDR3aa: CSGGFRGDEQYF
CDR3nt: TGCAGCGGAGGATTCAGGGGGGACGAGCAGTACTTC

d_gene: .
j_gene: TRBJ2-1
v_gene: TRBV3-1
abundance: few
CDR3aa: CASSQGGSKGEQFF
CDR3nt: TGTGCCAGCAGCCAAGGGGGGAGCAAGGGTGAGCAGTTCTTC

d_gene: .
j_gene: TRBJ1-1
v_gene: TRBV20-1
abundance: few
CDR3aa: CSARNPRTGVDEAFF
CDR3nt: TGCAGTGCTAGAAACCCGAGGACGGGCGTAGATGAAGCTTTCTTT

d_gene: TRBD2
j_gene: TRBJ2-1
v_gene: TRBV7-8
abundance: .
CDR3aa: CASSLLHGRSSYNEQFF
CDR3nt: TGTGCCAGCAGCTTACTCCACGGGAGGAGCTCCTACAATGAGCAGTTCTTC

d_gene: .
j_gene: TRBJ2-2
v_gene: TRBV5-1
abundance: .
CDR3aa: CASSLFGIGDTGELFF
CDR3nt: TGCGCCAGCAGCTTGTTCGGAATTGGGGACACCGGGGAGCTGTTTTTT

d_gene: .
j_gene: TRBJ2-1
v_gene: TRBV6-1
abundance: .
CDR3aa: CASSAVGAYNEQFF
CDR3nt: TGTGCCAGCAGCGCTGTGGGGGCCTACAATGAGCAGTTCTTC

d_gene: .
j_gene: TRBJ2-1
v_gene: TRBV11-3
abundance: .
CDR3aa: CASSSEGRPDEQFF
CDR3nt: TGTGCCAGCAGCTCTGAGGGGCGGCCCGATGAGCAGTTCTTC

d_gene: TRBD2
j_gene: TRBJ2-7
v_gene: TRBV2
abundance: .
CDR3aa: CASGGGLAGWYEQYF
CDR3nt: TGTGCCAGTGGAGGGGGACTAGCGGGATGGTACGAGCAGTACTTC

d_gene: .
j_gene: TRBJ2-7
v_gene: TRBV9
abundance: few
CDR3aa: CASSVSAGLSYEQYF
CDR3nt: TGTGCCAGCAGCGTCTCCGCAGGACTCTCCTACGAGCAGTACTTC

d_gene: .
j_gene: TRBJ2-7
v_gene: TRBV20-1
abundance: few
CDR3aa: CRVTSPPYEQYF
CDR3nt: TGCAGGGTGACAAGCCCCCCCTACGAGCAGTACTTC

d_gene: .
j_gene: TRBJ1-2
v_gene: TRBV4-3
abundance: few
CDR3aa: CASSQVSANYGYTF
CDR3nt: TGCGCCAGCAGCCAAGTTTCGGCGAACTATGGCTACACCTTC

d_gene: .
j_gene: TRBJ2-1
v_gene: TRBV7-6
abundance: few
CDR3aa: CASSYVLGGSYNEQFF
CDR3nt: TGTGCCAGCAGCTATGTACTAGGTGGATCCTACAATGAGCAGTTCTTC

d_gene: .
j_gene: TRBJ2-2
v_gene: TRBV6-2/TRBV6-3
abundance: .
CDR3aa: CASSSHFVVGHTGELFF
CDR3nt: TGTGCCAGCAGTTCCCACTTCGTGGTGGGCCACACCGGGGAGCTGTTTTTT

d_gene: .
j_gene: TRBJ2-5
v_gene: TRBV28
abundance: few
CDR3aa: CASSLPGLLQETQYF
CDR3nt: TGTGCCAGCAGTTTACCTGGACTATTACAAGAGACCCAGTACTTC

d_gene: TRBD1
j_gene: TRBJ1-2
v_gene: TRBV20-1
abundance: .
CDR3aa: CSARVQGNRYGYTF
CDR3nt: TGCAGTGCTAGAGTACAGGGGAACCGATATGGCTACACCTTC

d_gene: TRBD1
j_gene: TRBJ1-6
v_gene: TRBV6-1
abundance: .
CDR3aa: CASRLGQGASPLHF
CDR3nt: TGTGCCAGCAGACTTGGACAGGGGGCATCACCCCTCCACTTT

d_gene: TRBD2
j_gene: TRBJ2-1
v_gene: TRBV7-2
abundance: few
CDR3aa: CASSLASGRFNEQFF
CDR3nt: TGTGCCAGCAGCTTAGCAAGCGGGAGGTTCAATGAGCAGTTCTTC

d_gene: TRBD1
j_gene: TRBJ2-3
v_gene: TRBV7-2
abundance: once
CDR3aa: CASSRDRAEDTQYF
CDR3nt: TGTGCCAGCAGCCGCGACAGGGCGGAAGATACGCAGTATTTT

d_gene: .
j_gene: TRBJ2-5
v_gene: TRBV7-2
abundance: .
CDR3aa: CASSLRTYEEPGF
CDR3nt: TGTGCCAGCAGCTTAAGAACCTATGAAGAGCCGGGGTTC

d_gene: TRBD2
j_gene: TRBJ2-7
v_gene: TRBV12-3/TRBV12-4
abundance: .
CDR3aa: CASSFLGPSGSFRQYF
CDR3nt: TGTGCCAGCAGTTTCCTCGGTCCTAGCGGGAGCTTCAGGCAGTACTTC

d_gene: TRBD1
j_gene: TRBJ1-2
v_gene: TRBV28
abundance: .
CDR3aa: CASSLDRAGYTF
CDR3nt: TGTGCCAGCAGCCTTGACAGGGCTGGCTACACCTTC

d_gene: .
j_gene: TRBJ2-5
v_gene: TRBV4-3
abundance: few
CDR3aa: CASSRQGYRETQYF
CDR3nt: TGCGCCAGCAGCCGGCAGGGTTATCGAGAGACCCAGTACTTC